These 5 T cell receptor beta chains originate from one sample sequenced in a study of long-term antiretroviral therapy in people with HIV. The assay, immunoSEQ v3.0, was run at survey level. The data were produced by immunoSEQ multiplex PCR, yet TCRdb's version contains in-frame clones alone and is incomplete. Counted here are around 21,000 clones, under 90% occurring once; the ten biggest clones make up roughly 12%. Specimen: unsorted PBMCs, collected 0.1 years before starting antiretroviral therapy. The receptor source for this set is a man aged 35 to 55 with HIV.

The chain carries TRBV5-1 and TRBJ2-3; D is possibly TRBD1 (5 bases). Germline V gene lookup returns CDR1 SGHRS and CDR2 YFSETQ. The V and J ends lost 2 bases and 0 bases respectively, with 7 bases between them. This CDR3 comprises 14 residues. This CDR3 reads CASSLGHSTDTQYF. The CDR3 nucleotides are TGCGCCAGCAGCTTAGGACACAGCACAGATACGCAGTATTTT.

The rearrangement uses TRBV29-1 and TRBJ2-3; D ambiguous. V lost 4 bases and J lost 0, with 8 bases in between. Germline V gene data show CDR1 as SQVTM and CDR2 as ANQGSEA. This CDR3 contains 13 residues. The CDR3 protein is CSVALDSTDTQYF. As DNA, the CDR3 is TGCAGCGTTGCCTTGGACAGCACAGATACGCAGTATTTT.

The chain is built from TRBV28 and TRBJ2-3, with TRBD2 matching over 8 bases. The CDR3 length is 16 residues. Germline-derived CDR1 and CDR2 are MDHEN and SYDVKM. J lost 1 base, V lost 3 bases, and 6 bases had no gene match. In DNA form, the CDR3 reads TGTGCCAGCAGTTTCTCCGGGAGGGCCCGCACAGATACGCAGTATTTT. Translating gives CASSFSGRARTDTQYF.

The genes are TRBV5-5 and TRBJ2-1; TRBD1 matches 8 bases. This CDR3 spans 16 amino acids. Per the germline V gene, CDR1 is SGHKS and CDR2 is YYEKEE (reference sequence). V shed 0 bases and J 5 bases; nucleotides not matched to a gene: 7. The CDR3 protein is CASSLVPTGANNEQFF. CDR3 coding DNA: TGTGCCAGCAGCTTGGTGCCGACAGGGGCTAACAATGAGCAGTTCTTC.

The V and J genes are TRBV6-5 and TRBJ1-3, with D tentatively TRBD1 (6 bases). V lost 0 bases and J lost 6, with 9 bases in between. The CDR3 covers 14 residues. The V gene's germline CDR1 is MNHEY and CDR2 SVGAGI. The CDR3 reads CASSYSAGENTIYF. In DNA, the CDR3 is TGTGCCAGCAGTTACTCGGCAGGGGAAAACACCATATATTTT.